The rows below give T cell receptor beta chains drawn from one sample of a study of shared clonotypes between healthy human individuals. Repertoires were generated with immunoSEQ multiplex PCR, while TCRdb's copy carries only in-frame clones and drops some. The sample comprises more than 2 million clones, about 95% of which are singletons, and around 1.1% rests with the top ten. Sequenced material: naive CD8+ T cells sorted from blood. Receptors originate from a man aged 18 to 30 in good health. The CDR3 runs from the conserved cysteine through the conserved F or W. The order of the fields is V gene, J gene, D gene, clone size, CDR3 protein, CDR3 DNA. The D gene is left open where the match is weak. A row's size may be missing; if present it is once, few, many or a size class.

V gene: TRBV30; J gene: TRBJ2-5; D gene: .; clone size: .; CDR3 protein: CAWSVTGGRETQYF; CDR3 DNA: TGTGCCTGGAGTGTAACGGGGGGCCGGGAGACCCAGTACTTC
V gene: TRBV27; J gene: TRBJ2-5; D gene: .; clone size: .; CDR3 protein: CASSLTDPWGTQYF; CDR3 DNA: TGTGCCAGCAGTTTAACGGACCCGTGGGGGACCCAGTACTTC
V gene: TRBV21-1; J gene: TRBJ1-5; D gene: .; clone size: .; CDR3 protein: CASSKWRQPYNQPQHF; CDR3 DNA: TGTGCCAGCAGCAAATGGAGACAGCCTTACAATCAGCCCCAGCATTTT
V gene: TRBV6-1; J gene: TRBJ2-1; D gene: .; clone size: .; CDR3 protein: CASSDGTLVSGIYNEQFF; CDR3 DNA: TGTGCCAGCAGTGACGGGACATTAGTTTCCGGTATATACAATGAGCAGTTCTTC
V gene: TRBV7-8; J gene: TRBJ2-7; D gene: TRBD2; clone size: .; CDR3 protein: CASSPKLAGALEGYEQYF; CDR3 DNA: TGTGCCAGCAGCCCAAAACTAGCGGGAGCATTAGAGGGCTACGAGCAGTACTTC
V gene: TRBV7-9; J gene: TRBJ2-2; D gene: .; clone size: .; CDR3 protein: CASSPSLGTGELFF; CDR3 DNA: TGTGCCAGCAGCCCAAGCCTGGGCACCGGGGAGCTGTTTTTT
V gene: TRBV27; J gene: TRBJ2-7; D gene: .; clone size: .; CDR3 protein: CASSGTLMSYEQYF; CDR3 DNA: TGTGCCAGCAGCGGGACACTTATGTCCTACGAGCAGTACTTC
V gene: TRBV4-3; J gene: TRBJ2-5; D gene: .; clone size: .; CDR3 protein: CASSQVGGAETQYF; CDR3 DNA: TGCGCCAGCAGCCAAGTCGGGGGAGCAGAGACCCAGTACTTC
V gene: TRBV19; J gene: TRBJ1-2; D gene: TRBD1; clone size: .; CDR3 protein: CASNDRGQLDGYTF; CDR3 DNA: TGTGCCAGTAACGACAGGGGGCAGCTAGATGGCTACACCTTC
V gene: TRBV5-6; J gene: TRBJ2-1; D gene: TRBD1; clone size: .; CDR3 protein: CASSSDRAVGNEQFF; CDR3 DNA: TGTGCCAGCAGCTCCGACAGGGCCGTAGGCAATGAGCAGTTCTTC
V gene: TRBV14; J gene: TRBJ2-3; D gene: .; clone size: .; CDR3 protein: CASSQDRELGPTDTQYF; CDR3 DNA: TGTGCCAGCAGCCAAGATAGGGAGTTAGGACCCACAGATACGCAGTATTTT
V gene: TRBV27; J gene: TRBJ2-1; D gene: .; clone size: .; CDR3 protein: CASSGRGAYNEQFF; CDR3 DNA: TGTGCCAGCAGTGGTCGGGGGGCTTACAATGAGCAGTTCTTC
V gene: TRBV29-1; J gene: TRBJ1-1; D gene: .; clone size: .; CDR3 protein: CSVGDMTVMNTEAFF; CDR3 DNA: TGCAGCGTTGGCGACATGACAGTTATGAACACTGAAGCTTTCTTT
V gene: TRBV27; J gene: TRBJ2-7; D gene: TRBD2; clone size: .; CDR3 protein: CASSFGGGRYEQYF; CDR3 DNA: TGTGCCAGCAGTTTTGGCGGGGGTCGGTACGAGCAGTACTTC
V gene: TRBV4-3; J gene: TRBJ2-7; D gene: .; clone size: .; CDR3 protein: CASSPGGGSYEQYF; CDR3 DNA: TGCGCCAGCAGCCCCGGTGGAGGTTCCTACGAGCAGTACTTC
V gene: TRBV7-2; J gene: TRBJ1-1; D gene: .; clone size: .; CDR3 protein: CASSLAHRAAEAFF; CDR3 DNA: TGTGCCAGCAGCTTAGCGCACAGGGCTGCTGAAGCTTTCTTT
V gene: TRBV5-6; J gene: TRBJ2-5; D gene: TRBD1; clone size: .; CDR3 protein: CASSSMDRGRWETQYF; CDR3 DNA: TGTGCCAGCAGCTCCATGGACAGGGGGAGGTGGGAGACCCAGTACTTC
V gene: TRBV6-5; J gene: TRBJ2-7; D gene: .; clone size: .; CDR3 protein: CASSYTVSYEQYF; CDR3 DNA: TGTGCCAGCAGTTACACGGTCTCCTACGAGCAGTACTTC
V gene: TRBV5-8; J gene: TRBJ1-5; D gene: .; clone size: .; CDR3 protein: CASSLLRGPAPQHF; CDR3 DNA: TGTGCCAGCAGCTTGTTACGGGGCCCCGCGCCCCAGCATTTT
V gene: TRBV18; J gene: TRBJ1-4; D gene: TRBD1; clone size: .; CDR3 protein: CASSPGGDNEKLFF; CDR3 DNA: TGTGCCAGCTCCCCAGGGGGCGATAACGAAAAACTGTTTTTT
V gene: TRBV6-8; J gene: TRBJ2-2; D gene: TRBD1; clone size: .; CDR3 protein: CAGGSGTGFNGELFF; CDR3 DNA: TGTGCCGGTGGGTCCGGGACAGGGTTCAACGGGGAGCTGTTTTTT
V gene: TRBV2; J gene: TRBJ2-2; D gene: TRBD2; clone size: .; CDR3 protein: CASTLLAGAATGELFF; CDR3 DNA: TGTGCCAGCACATTACTAGCGGGAGCGGCCACCGGGGAGCTGTTTTTT
V gene: TRBV21-1; J gene: TRBJ2-5; D gene: .; clone size: once; CDR3 protein: CASSVRVSLVWETQYF; CDR3 DNA: TGTGCCAGCAGCGTACGAGTGTCGCTAGTGTGGGAGACCCAGTACTTC
V gene: TRBV29-1; J gene: TRBJ1-3; D gene: .; clone size: .; CDR3 protein: CSVAPSSGNTIYF; CDR3 DNA: TGCAGCGTCGCACCCAGCTCTGGAAACACCATATATTTT
V gene: TRBV27; J gene: TRBJ2-2; D gene: .; clone size: .; CDR3 protein: CASSLLAVTNTGELFF; CDR3 DNA: TGTGCCAGCAGTTTGCTAGCTGTGACGAACACCGGGGAGCTGTTTTTT
V gene: TRBV4-3; J gene: TRBJ2-2; D gene: .; clone size: .; CDR3 protein: CASSPPDGTGELFF; CDR3 DNA: TGCGCCAGCAGCCCTCCGGATGGAACCGGGGAGCTGTTTTTT
V gene: TRBV28; J gene: TRBJ2-5; D gene: .; clone size: .; CDR3 protein: CASSLGTLSSPPQETQYF; CDR3 DNA: TGTGCCAGCAGTCTCGGGACTCTATCCAGCCCACCACAAGAGACCCAGTACTTC
V gene: TRBV15; J gene: TRBJ1-1; D gene: TRBD1; clone size: .; CDR3 protein: CATGQDLNTEAFF; CDR3 DNA: TGTGCCACCGGACAGGATTTGAACACTGAAGCTTTCTTT
V gene: TRBV4-3; J gene: TRBJ2-1; D gene: TRBD2; clone size: .; CDR3 protein: CASSQDGGGSGSREQFF; CDR3 DNA: TGCGCCAGCAGCCAAGATGGGGGGGGTAGCGGGTCTCGAGAGCAGTTCTTC
V gene: TRBV28; J gene: TRBJ1-5; D gene: .; clone size: .; CDR3 protein: CASSSRVGIWGDQPQHF; CDR3 DNA: TGTGCCAGCAGTTCGCGAGTGGGGATATGGGGAGATCAGCCCCAGCATTTT
V gene: TRBV28; J gene: TRBJ2-5; D gene: .; clone size: once; CDR3 protein: CASSYYQGKVEETQYF; CDR3 DNA: TGTGCCAGCAGCTACTATCAGGGAAAGGTAGAAGAGACCCAGTACTTC
V gene: TRBV10-3; J gene: TRBJ2-1; D gene: .; clone size: .; CDR3 protein: CAISDKAQEQFF; CDR3 DNA: TGTGCCATCAGTGATAAGGCTCAGGAGCAGTTCTTC
V gene: TRBV4-1; J gene: TRBJ1-1; D gene: .; clone size: .; CDR3 protein: CASSQAEGDTEAFF; CDR3 DNA: TGCGCCAGCAGCCAAGCTGAGGGGGACACTGAAGCTTTCTTT
V gene: TRBV5-6; J gene: TRBJ2-1; D gene: TRBD1; clone size: .; CDR3 protein: CASSPPQGAYYNEQFF; CDR3 DNA: TGTGCCAGCAGCCCCCCACAGGGGGCCTACTACAATGAGCAGTTCTTC
V gene: TRBV2; J gene: TRBJ2-5; D gene: .; clone size: .; CDR3 protein: CASSEIGGGGETQYF; CDR3 DNA: TGTGCCAGCAGTGAAATCGGAGGGGGCGGTGAGACCCAGTACTTC
V gene: TRBV6-5; J gene: TRBJ1-1; D gene: .; clone size: once; CDR3 protein: CASSYSWPTNTEAFF; CDR3 DNA: TGTGCCAGCAGTTATTCGTGGCCGACGAACACTGAAGCTTTCTTT
V gene: TRBV28; J gene: TRBJ2-7; D gene: TRBD1; clone size: .; CDR3 protein: CASSLMGTGYEQYF; CDR3 DNA: TGTGCCAGCAGTTTAATGGGGACAGGGTACGAGCAGTACTTC
V gene: TRBV5-1; J gene: TRBJ2-7; D gene: .; clone size: .; CDR3 protein: CASRGPTEQYF; CDR3 DNA: TGCGCCAGCAGAGGTCCTACCGAGCAGTACTTC
V gene: TRBV19; J gene: TRBJ1-6; D gene: .; clone size: .; CDR3 protein: CASSIEEISSPLHF; CDR3 DNA: TGTGCCAGTAGTATAGAAGAGATTTCTTCACCCCTCCACTTT